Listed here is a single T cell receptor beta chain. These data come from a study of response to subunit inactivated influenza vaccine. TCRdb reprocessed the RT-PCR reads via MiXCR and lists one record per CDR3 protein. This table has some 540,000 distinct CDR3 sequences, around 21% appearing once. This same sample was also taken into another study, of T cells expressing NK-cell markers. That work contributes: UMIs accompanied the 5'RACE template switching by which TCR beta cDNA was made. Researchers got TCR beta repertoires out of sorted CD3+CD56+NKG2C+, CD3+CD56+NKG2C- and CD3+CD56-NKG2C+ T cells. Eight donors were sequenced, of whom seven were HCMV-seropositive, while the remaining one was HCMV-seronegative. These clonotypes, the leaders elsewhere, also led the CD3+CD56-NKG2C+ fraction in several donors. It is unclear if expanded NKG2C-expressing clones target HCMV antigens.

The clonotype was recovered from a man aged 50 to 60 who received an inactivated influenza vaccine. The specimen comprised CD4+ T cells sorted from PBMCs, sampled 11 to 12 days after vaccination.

CDR3 sequence: CASSLGGGVEQFF. The CDR3 DNA follows: TGTGCCAGCAGCTTAGGGGGCGGTGTTGAGCAGTTCTTC. The rearrangement joins TRBV7-8 to TRBJ2-1, with D possibly TRBD1 on 5 matching bases. V lost 1 base, J lost 9 bases, and 10 bases lay in between. CDR1 SGHVS and CDR2 FQNEAQ come from the germline V gene. This CDR3 has 13 residues.